The clone carrying this T cell receptor beta chain has a count of ten or more. Its antigen is currently unknown. Samples came from axillary lymph nodes draining the breast cancer. This specimen comes from a study of breast tumors, draining lymph nodes, adjacent tissues. MiXCR was run by TCRdb on the multiplex PCR reads, yielding one entry per CDR3 protein. This table has 100,000 or so distinct CDR3 sequences, less than 25% appearing once. Study-wide points: Data fit most tumor T cells coming from lymph node, expanding in tumor. Data only fit, rather than demonstrated, lymph node origin of most tumor T cells. Tumor repertoires ranked between lymph nodes and nontumor tissue in diversity, with V and J gene preferences.

The germline V gene has CDR1 LNHDA and CDR2 SQIVND (reference sequence). CDR3 length equals 16 residues. V gave up 2 bases and J gave up 2 bases, with 13 bases separating them. The sample was axillary lymph node tissue. The TCR was taken from a female donor with breast cancer. Some clones in this sample may be carry-over from other donors' samples. The chain is built from TRBV19 and TRBJ2-1; perhaps TRBD1 as D (5 bases). This CDR3 reads CASSIWGDATYNEQFF. In DNA, the CDR3 is TGTGCCAGTAGTATATGGGGCGATGCAACCTACAATGAGCAGTTCTTC.